The T cell receptor (beta chain) described here comes from a study of Graves' ophthalmopathy and Graves' hyperthyroidism. V dropped 7 bases and J dropped 2 bases, with 15 bases sitting between them. This CDR3 region has 14 residues. Amplified TCR beta CDR3 regions were obtained using RNA transcripts as template. RT-PCR was first run with HTBI primers, then multiplex PCR in a second round. One entry per CDR3 protein results from TCRdb running MiXCR on the multiplex PCR reads. The sample lists 400,000 or so distinct CDR3 sequences, 17% occurring once. In this sample, this clonotype turned up a few times. Its target is not known. Regarding the study as a whole: Blood was where most expanded thyroid clonotypes above 0.001 frequency also turned up.

This chain joins TRBV12-3 or TRBV12-4 and TRBJ2-7; D may match TRBD1 or TRBD2 (5 bases each). Sequencing was done on a sample of peripheral blood. The sequence came from an adult woman with stable Graves' hyperthyroidism. The chain's CDR3 is CASTQSGAAYEQYF. In DNA, the CDR3 is TGTGCCAGCACCCAGTCCGGGGCGGCCTACGAGCAGTACTTC.